The 25 T cell receptor beta chains below all came from one sample that was sequenced in a study of vaccination and CD4 T cells after COVID-19. Treatment meaning: roughly ten-day PBMC culture with coronavirus spike peptide pools or control peptides (ViraFEST assay). Sequencing of cultured CD4+ T cell DNA used the Oncomine TCR Beta short-read assay. MiXCR, applied by TCRdb to the PCR reads, yields one record per CDR3 protein. The sample lists about 3,800 distinct CDR3 sequences, over 14% occurring once. Antigens for these TCRs are unknown. Sequences were obtained from CD4+ T cells from blood, cultured in vitro. These receptors all stem from a human donor who had recovered from COVID-19.

This clonotype was picked up a small number of times. V is TRBV5-8 and J is TRBJ2-5, with TRBD1 matching over 7 bases. The V gene's germline CDR1 is SGHTS and CDR2 YDEGEE. V was pared by 0 bases and J by 5 bases, with 7 bases of the junction left unmatched. This CDR3 is built from 15 residues. The CDR3 DNA reads TGTGCCAGCAGCTTGGACCAGGGGGTAGGGGAGACCCAGTACTTC. Its protein product is CASSLDQGVGETQYF.

This clonotype was seen a few times. The genes are TRBV5-1 and TRBJ1-2, with D possibly matching TRBD1 (5 bases). V was shortened by 0 bases and J by 13 bases, with 19 bases between the two germline ends. This CDR3 spans 14 amino acids. Germline CDR1 SGHRS, CDR2 YFSETQ. CDR3 sequence (DNA): TGCGCCAGCAGCTTGGGGGACGGGTCTATGGGTGTCACCTTC. Translating gives CASSLGDGSMGVTF.

The rearrangement joins TRBV6-1 to TRBJ2-7; no reliable D call. There are 13 residues in the CDR3. Germline V lookup: CDR1 MNHNS, CDR2 SASEGT. V lost 5 bases and J lost 7, with 15 bases in between. The CDR3 loop is CASSPRAPLEQYF. CDR3 nucleotide sequence: TGTGCCAGCAGTCCCCGGGCCCCTTTGGAGCAGTACTTC.

This clonotype is classed as medium-sized (0.01 to 0.1%). This chain links TRBV7-3 with TRBJ1-5; 7 bases are a match to TRBD1. The CDR3 is 13 residues long. Losses at the gene ends were 5 bases for V and 7 bases for J; bases not matched to a gene: 5. From germline, CDR1 is SGHTA and CDR2 FQGTGA. DNA of the CDR3: TGTGCCAGCAGCGAACGACAGGGCCAGCCCCAGCATTTT. Translation: CASSERQGQPQHF.

The table lists this clonotype with a count of one. The J gene is TRBJ2-1, the V gene TRBV30, with no clear D. Deletions cut 1 base from V and 0 bases from J, with 7 bases between. Germline CDR1 GTSNPN, CDR2 SVGIG (reference sequence). This CDR3 is built from 14 residues. This chain's CDR3 is CAWSGGSSYNEQFF. The CDR3 DNA sequence: TGTGCCTGGAGTGGCGGTAGCTCCTACAATGAGCAGTTCTTC.

In this sample, this clonotype is medium-sized (0.01 to 0.1%). The genes are TRBV7-9 and TRBJ2-2; unclear D gene. Per the germline V gene, CDR1 is SEHNR and CDR2 is FQNEAQ (reference sequence). Trimming left V 8 bases short and J 7 bases short, with 5 bases between. The CDR3 contains 10 residues. The CDR3 bases are TGTGCCAGCGGTGACGGGGAGCTGTTTTTT. Amino acids: CASGDGELFF.

Remarks on this clonotype: A read error may explain this, as a much larger clone is one base away. V usage is TRBV2 and J usage is TRBJ1-5, with 7 bases matching TRBD1. V shed 7 bases, J shed 6 bases, and the junction held 12 bases outside the gene matches. The CDR3 is made up of 15 amino acids. The germline V gene has CDR1 SNHLY and CDR2 FYNNEI. CDR3 bases: TGTGCCAGCACCGCAGGGGGACCGGGAATTCAGCCCCAGCATTTT. This codes for CASTAGGPGIQPQHF.

The sample holds a few counts of this clonotype. The chain is built from TRBV2 and TRBJ2-7, with 11 bases aligning to TRBD2. Germline values: CDR1 SNHLY, CDR2 FYNNEI. CDR3 length: 14 residues. V shed 6 bases, J shed 0 bases, and the junction held 1 base outside the gene matches. In DNA form, the CDR3 reads TGTGCCAGCAGGGGGACTAGCGGCTCCTACGAGCAGTACTTC. Its translation is CASRGTSGSYEQYF.

The rearrangement joins TRBV20-1 to TRBJ1-5, with D maybe TRBD1 (5 bases). CDR1 DFQATT and CDR2 SNEGSKA come from the germline V gene (reference sequence). This CDR3 contains 13 residues. Between the trimmed V and J ends, which lost 5 bases and 5 bases, there was a span of 13 bases. This CDR3 is CSAQGYHDQPQHF. DNA of the CDR3: TGCAGTGCTCAGGGTTATCACGATCAGCCCCAGCATTTT.

This clonotype is classed as medium-sized. The chain carries TRBV7-2 and TRBJ2-7; D is unresolved. The CDR3 is 12 residues long. V lost 5 bases to trimming and J lost 0 bases, with 5 bases between them. In germline, CDR1 is SGHTA, CDR2 FQGNSA. Here the CDR3 DNA reads TGTGCCAGCAGCCTCAGCTCCTACGAGCAGTACTTC. Its protein is CASSLSSYEQYF.

This clonotype was counted between two and nine times. The rearrangement links TRBV6-1 to TRBJ2-2, with TRBD1 as a possible D gene (6 bases). V lost 10 bases, J lost 4 bases, and 10 bases lay in between. The CDR3 runs to 12 residues. Germline CDR1 is MNHNS and CDR2 is SASEGT. The CDR3 reads CATARGTGELFF. CDR3 DNA: TGTGCCACCGCCAGGGGCACCGGGGAGCTGTTTTTT.

The chain uses TRBV20-1 and TRBJ2-3, with TRBD2 as a possible D gene (6 bases). With 5 bases removed from V and 5 bases from J, the gap between germline ends came to 11 bases. Germline V gene sequence: CDR1 DFQATT, CDR2 SNEGSKA (reference sequence). This CDR3 comprises 12 residues. Written as DNA, the CDR3 is TGCAGTGCTGTTCCCGGGGGAGATACGCAGTATTTT. This gives the protein CSAVPGGDTQYF.

Relative to its sample, this clonotype is medium-sized. This chain joins TRBV2 and TRBJ1-6; D may be TRBD1 (6 bases). The V gene's germline CDR1 is SNHLY and CDR2 FYNNEI. There are 13 residues in the CDR3. The V and J ends lost 7 bases and 7 bases respectively, with 11 bases between them. Here the CDR3 DNA reads TGTGCCAGCAAGCACAGGGAAAATTCACCCCTCCACTTT. As protein: CASKHRENSPLHF. Full variable domain (missing parts from reference TRBV2 and TRBJ1-6): EPEVTQTPSHQVTQMGQEVILRCVPISNHLYFYWYRQILGQKVEFLVSFYNNEISEKSEIFDDQFSVERPDGSNFTLKIRSTKLEDSAMYFCASKHRENSPLHFGNGTRLTVT.

This chain links TRBV19 with TRBJ2-5, with a tentative D call TRBD1 (6 bases). V was pared by 4 bases and J by 0 bases, with 21 bases between. The CDR3 covers 18 residues. Germline V lookup: CDR1 LNHDA, CDR2 SQIVND (reference sequence). The CDR3, as DNA: TGTGCCAGTAGTACAGACAGGCGGTCTCCCCCATACCAAGAGACCCAGTACTTC. It is translated as CASSTDRRSPPYQETQYF. Supplemented by reference TRBV19 and TRBJ2-5, the full variable domain reads DGGITQSPKYLFRKEGQNVTLSCEQNLNHDAMYWYRQDPGQGLRLIYYSQIVNDFQKGDIAEGYSVSREKKESFPLTVTSAQKNPTAFYLCASSTDRRSPPYQETQYFGPGTRLLVL.

The CDR3 DNA is TGCGCCAGCAGCAGACAGGCGGGGGGGCAGGGCAAAAACATTCAGTACTTC. This translates into CASSRQAGGQGKNIQYF. This chain connects TRBV5-1 to TRBJ2-4; 9 positions match TRBD2. The CDR3 runs to 17 residues. Trimming at V came to 4 bases and at J to 3 bases, leaving 11 bases not matched to a gene. The V gene's germline CDR1 is SGHRS and CDR2 YFSETQ.

There are a few counts of this clonotype. The rearrangement joins TRBV2 to TRBJ2-1, with a weak D call TRBD1 (5 bases). Looked up from germline, CDR1 is SNHLY and CDR2 is FYNNEI. V lost 7 bases and J lost 1, with 8 bases in between. The CDR3 covers 13 residues. CDR3 in amino acids: CASKQESYNEQFF. As DNA, the CDR3 is TGTGCCAGCAAACAGGAGTCCTACAATGAGCAGTTCTTC.

The rearrangement links TRBV7-2 to TRBJ2-5; 14 bases map to TRBD2. The length of the CDR3 is 18 residues. The V and J ends lost 5 bases and 2 bases, in that order; junction bases with no gene match: 10. The germline V gene has CDR1 SGHTA and CDR2 FQGNSA. DNA for the CDR3: TGTGCCAGCAGCCTCGGACTAGCGGGGGGCATCTTACAAGAGACCCAGTACTTC. Its protein product is CASSLGLAGGILQETQYF. The full variable domain, completed using reference TRBV7-2 and TRBJ2-5, is GAGVSQSPSNKVTEKGKDVELRCDPISGHTALYWYRQSLGQGLEFLIYFQGNSAPDKSGLPSDRFSAERTGGSVSTLTIQRTQQEDSAVYLCASSLGLAGGILQETQYFGPGTRLLVL.

By frequency in the sample, this clonotype is medium-sized. The genes are TRBV7-2 and TRBJ2-7; weak D call: TRBD2 (6 bases). Trimming cost V 4 bases and J 4 bases, with 17 bases left between them. The CDR3 covers 15 residues. Germline V gene sequence: CDR1 SGHTA, CDR2 FQGNSA. CDR3 sequence (DNA): TGTGCCAGCAGCTCGGGACTCTCCTATGTATACGAGCAGTACTTC. This gives the protein CASSSGLSYVYEQYF. Based on the CDR3 plus reference TRBV7-2 and TRBJ2-7, the full variable domain is GAGVSQSPSNKVTEKGKDVELRCDPISGHTALYWYRQSLGQGLEFLIYFQGNSAPDKSGLPSDRFSAERTGGSVSTLTIQRTQQEDSAVYLCASSSGLSYVYEQYFGPGTRLTVT.

This clonotype was picked up a small number of times. The CDR3 sequence is CASSPGSPREQYF. The DNA for the CDR3 is TGTGCCAGCAGCCCAGGGTCCCCTCGAGAGCAGTACTTC. V gene TRBV7-2 combines with J gene TRBJ2-7; possibly TRBD1 for D (5 bases). CDR1 SGHTA and CDR2 FQGNSA come from the germline V gene. There are 13 residues in the CDR3. V lost 5 bases to trimming and J lost 7 bases, with 15 bases between them.

This clonotype was seen a single time. A much larger clonotype is one base distant, so this may be a read error. The chain combines TRBV20-1 with TRBJ1-5; weak D call: TRBD1 (5 bases). The CDR3 extends over 13 amino acids. From germline, CDR1 is DFQATT and CDR2 SNEGSKA (reference sequence). The DNA of the CDR3 is TGCAGTGCTAGAAACAGGAGCAATCAGCTCCAGCATTTT. Translated: CSARNRSNQLQHF.

The V and J genes are TRBV15 and TRBJ1-2; D is uncertain. Germline values: CDR1 LNHNV, CDR2 YYDKDF (reference sequence). V lost 0 bases and J 4 bases, leaving 12 bases between the germline ends. CDR3 length equals 15 residues. This chain's CDR3 is CATSRDLGMSYGYTF. CDR3 DNA sequence: TGTGCCACCAGCAGAGATCTTGGCATGAGCTATGGCTACACCTTC.

The rearrangement links TRBV2 to TRBJ1-1; D unclear. Deletions cut 4 bases from V and 0 bases from J, with 12 bases between. The germline V gene has CDR1 SNHLY and CDR2 FYNNEI. This CDR3 is 15 amino acids long. The DNA for the CDR3 is TGTGCCAGCAGTGTAGCCCGGACTTTGAACACTGAAGCTTTCTTT. Encoded protein: CASSVARTLNTEAFF.

Remarks on this clonotype: Just one base apart from a much larger clone, this may be a read error. The conserved final phenylalanine or tryptophan is absent from the CDR3, which likely points to a read error. The chain has TRBV5-4 and TRBJ1-2; 8 bases agree with TRBD1. V gave up 7 bases and J gave up 7 bases; unmatched junction bases: 6. CDR1 and CDR2 (germline): SGHNT, YYREEE (reference sequence). The CDR3 covers 12 residues. The DNA for the CDR3 is TGTGCCAGCTTTGGACAGGGTAGTGGCTACACCTCC. Residues: CASFGQGSGYTS.

By sample fraction, this clonotype is medium-sized. The J gene is TRBJ1-5, the V gene TRBV27; D gene ambiguous. The germline V gene encodes CDR1 MNHEY and CDR2 SMNVEV (reference sequence). V was clipped by 7 bases and J by 0 bases, with 10 bases between them. This CDR3 region has 14 residues. CDR3 sequence (DNA): TGTGCCAGCAACCCCGGGTTTAGCAATCAGCCCCAGCATTTT. Translating gives CASNPGFSNQPQHF.

The chain combines TRBV30 with TRBJ2-3; D remains ambiguous. There are 14 residues in the CDR3. From germline, CDR1 is GTSNPN and CDR2 SVGIG (reference sequence). V lost 3 bases to trimming and J lost 4 bases, with 14 bases between them. The CDR3 nucleotides read TGTGCCTGGAGCGGAAAGCCCCCACCAGATACGCAGTATTTT. This translates into CAWSGKPPPDTQYF. Filled out from reference TRBV30 and TRBJ2-3, the complete variable domain reads SQTIHQWPATLVQPVGSPLSLECTVEGTSNPNLYWYRQAAGRGLQLLFYSVGIGQISSEVPQNLSASRPQDRQFILSSKKLLLSDSGFYLCAWSGKPPPDTQYFGPGTRLTVL.